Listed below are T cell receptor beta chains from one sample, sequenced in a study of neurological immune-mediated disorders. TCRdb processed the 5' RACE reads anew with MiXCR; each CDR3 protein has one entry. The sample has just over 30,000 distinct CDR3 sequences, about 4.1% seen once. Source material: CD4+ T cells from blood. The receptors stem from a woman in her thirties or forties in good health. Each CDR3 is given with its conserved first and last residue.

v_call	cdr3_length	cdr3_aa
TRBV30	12	CAWSELARGYTF
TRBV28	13	CASSTGGGLPQFF
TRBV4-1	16	CASSRGLPVSTDTQYF
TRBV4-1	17	CASSQDRKTIWNTEAFF
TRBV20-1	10	CSAGTDTQYF
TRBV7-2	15	CASSFRTGGSYEQYF
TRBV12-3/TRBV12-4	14	CASSLRHEAGELFF
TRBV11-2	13	CASSGDRFDEQFF
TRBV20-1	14	CSAQPLGGNYGYTF
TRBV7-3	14	CASRSGTGNYGYTF
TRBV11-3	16	CASSPGNGRGYNEQFF